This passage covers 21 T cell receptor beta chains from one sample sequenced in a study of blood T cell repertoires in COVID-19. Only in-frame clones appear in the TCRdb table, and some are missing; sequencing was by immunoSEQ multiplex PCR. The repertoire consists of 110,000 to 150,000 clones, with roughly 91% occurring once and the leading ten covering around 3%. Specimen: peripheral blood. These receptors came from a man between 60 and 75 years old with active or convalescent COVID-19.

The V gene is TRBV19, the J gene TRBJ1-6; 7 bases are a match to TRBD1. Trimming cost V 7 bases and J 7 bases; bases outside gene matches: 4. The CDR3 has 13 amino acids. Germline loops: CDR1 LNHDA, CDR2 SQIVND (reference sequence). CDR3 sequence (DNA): TGTGCCAGTAAAGGGGGCGGAAATTCACCCCTCCACTTT. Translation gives CASKGGGNSPLHF.

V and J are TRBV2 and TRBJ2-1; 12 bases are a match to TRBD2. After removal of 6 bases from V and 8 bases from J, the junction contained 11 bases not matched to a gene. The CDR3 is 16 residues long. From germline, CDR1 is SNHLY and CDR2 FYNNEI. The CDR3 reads CASSPWTSGAFDEQFF. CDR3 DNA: TGTGCCAGCAGCCCCTGGACTAGCGGGGCTTTTGATGAGCAGTTCTTC.

CDR3 DNA: TGTGCCAGCAGCCTTCTGTCAGATACGCAGTATTTT. The encoded protein is CASSLLSDTQYF. The chain couples TRBV9 to TRBJ2-3; no reliable D call. The germline V gene has CDR1 SGDLS and CDR2 YYNGEE. This CDR3 has 12 amino acids. V was clipped by 4 bases and J by 4 bases, with 7 bases between them.

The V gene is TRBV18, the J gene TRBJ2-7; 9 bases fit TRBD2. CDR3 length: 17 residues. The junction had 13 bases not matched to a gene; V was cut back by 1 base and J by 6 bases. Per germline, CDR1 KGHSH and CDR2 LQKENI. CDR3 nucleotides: TGTGCCAGCTCACCACAAGGGGGGCGGGAGGGCCGCCGCGAGCAGTACTTC. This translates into CASSPQGGREGRREQYF.

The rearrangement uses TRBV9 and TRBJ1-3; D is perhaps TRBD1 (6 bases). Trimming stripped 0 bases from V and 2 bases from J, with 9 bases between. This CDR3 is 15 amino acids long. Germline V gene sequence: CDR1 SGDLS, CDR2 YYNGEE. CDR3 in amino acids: CASSVAWGPGNTIYF. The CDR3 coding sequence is TGTGCCAGCAGCGTAGCATGGGGGCCTGGAAACACCATATATTTT.

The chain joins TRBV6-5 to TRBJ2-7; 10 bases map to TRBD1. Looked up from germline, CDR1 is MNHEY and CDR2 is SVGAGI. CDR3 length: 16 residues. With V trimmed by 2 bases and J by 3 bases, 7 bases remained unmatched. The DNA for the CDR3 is TGTGCCAGCAGTTACGGGACCGGGACAGGGGTCTACGAGCAGTACTTC. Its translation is CASSYGTGTGVYEQYF.

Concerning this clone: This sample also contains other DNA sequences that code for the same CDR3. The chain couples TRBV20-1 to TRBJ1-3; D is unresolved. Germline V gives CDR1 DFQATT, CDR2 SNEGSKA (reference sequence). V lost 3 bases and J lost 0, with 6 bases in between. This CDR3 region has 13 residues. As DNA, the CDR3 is TGCAGTGCTAGTGGCGTCTCTGGAAACACCATATATTTT. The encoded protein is CSASGVSGNTIYF.

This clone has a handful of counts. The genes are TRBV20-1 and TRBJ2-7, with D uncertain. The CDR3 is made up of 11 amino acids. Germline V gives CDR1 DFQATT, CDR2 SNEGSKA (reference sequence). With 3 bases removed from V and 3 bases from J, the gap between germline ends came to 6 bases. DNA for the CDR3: TGCAGTGCTAGTCGGGTCTACGAGCAGTACTTC. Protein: CSASRVYEQYF.

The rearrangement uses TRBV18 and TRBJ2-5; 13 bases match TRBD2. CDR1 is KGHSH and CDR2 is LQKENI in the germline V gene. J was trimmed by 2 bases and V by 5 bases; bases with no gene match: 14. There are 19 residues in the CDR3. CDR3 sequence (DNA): TGTGCCAGCTCAGCGGGACTAGCGGGATTAGGGCCAGTACAAGAGACCCAGTACTTC. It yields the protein CASSAGLAGLGPVQETQYF.

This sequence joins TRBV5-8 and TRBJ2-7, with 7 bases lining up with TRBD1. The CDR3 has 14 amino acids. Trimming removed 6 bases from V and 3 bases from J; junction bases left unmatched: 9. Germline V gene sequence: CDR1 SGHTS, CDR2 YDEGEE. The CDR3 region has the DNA TGTGCCAGCAACGACAGGGTGAACTACTACGAGCAGTACTTC. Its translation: CASNDRVNYYEQYF.

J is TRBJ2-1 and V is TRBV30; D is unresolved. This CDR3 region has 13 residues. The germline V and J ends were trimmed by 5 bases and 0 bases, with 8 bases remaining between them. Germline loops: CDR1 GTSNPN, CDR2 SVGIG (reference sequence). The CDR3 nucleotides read TGTGCCTGGGACACCAACTCCTACAATGAGCAGTTCTTC. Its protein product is CAWDTNSYNEQFF. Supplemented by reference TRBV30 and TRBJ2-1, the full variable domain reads SQTIHQWPATLVQPVGSPLSLECTVEGTSNPNLYWYRQAAGRGLQLLFYSVGIGQISSEVPQNLSASRPQDRQFILSSKKLLLSDSGFYLCAWDTNSYNEQFFGPGTRLTVL.

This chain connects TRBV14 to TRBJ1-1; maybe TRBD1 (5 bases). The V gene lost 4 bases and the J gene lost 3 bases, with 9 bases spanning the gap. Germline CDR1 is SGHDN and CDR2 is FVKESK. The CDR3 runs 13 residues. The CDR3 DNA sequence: TGTGCCAGCAGCCTACAGGAATACACTGAAGCTTTCTTT. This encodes CASSLQEYTEAFF.

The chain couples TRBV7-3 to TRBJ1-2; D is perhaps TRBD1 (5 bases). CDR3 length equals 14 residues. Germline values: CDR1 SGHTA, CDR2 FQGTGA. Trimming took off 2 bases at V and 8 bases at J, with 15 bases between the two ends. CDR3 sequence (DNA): TGTGCCAGCAGCTTATCTGGGTCAGGGCAAGGCTACACCTTC. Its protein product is CASSLSGSGQGYTF.

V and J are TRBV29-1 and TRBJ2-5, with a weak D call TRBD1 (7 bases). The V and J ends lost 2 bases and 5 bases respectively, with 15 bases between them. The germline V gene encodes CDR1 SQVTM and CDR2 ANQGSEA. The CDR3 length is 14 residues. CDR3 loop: CSVEPRGQRETQYF. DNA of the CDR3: TGCAGCGTTGAACCGCGGGGACAGCGGGAGACCCAGTACTTC.

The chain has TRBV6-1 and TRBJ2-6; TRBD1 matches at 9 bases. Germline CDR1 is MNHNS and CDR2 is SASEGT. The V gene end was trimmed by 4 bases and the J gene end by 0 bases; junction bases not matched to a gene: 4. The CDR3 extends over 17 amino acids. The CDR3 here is CASSGTGVNSGANVLTF. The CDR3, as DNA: TGTGCCAGCAGTGGGACAGGGGTTAACTCTGGGGCCAACGTCCTGACTTTC.

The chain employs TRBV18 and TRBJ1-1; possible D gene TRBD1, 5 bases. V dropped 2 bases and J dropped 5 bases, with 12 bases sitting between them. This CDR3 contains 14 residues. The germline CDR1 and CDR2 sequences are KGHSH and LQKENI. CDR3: CASSPVGRDTEAFF. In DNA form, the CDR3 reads TGTGCCAGCTCACCAGTGGGCAGGGATACTGAAGCTTTCTTT.

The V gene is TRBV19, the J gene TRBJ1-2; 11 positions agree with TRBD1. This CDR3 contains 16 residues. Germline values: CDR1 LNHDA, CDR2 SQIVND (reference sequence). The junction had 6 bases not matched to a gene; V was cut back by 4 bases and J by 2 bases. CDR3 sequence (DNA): TGTGCCAGTAGTACTTTCCGGACAGGGGGCAACTATGGCTACACCTTC. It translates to CASSTFRTGGNYGYTF.

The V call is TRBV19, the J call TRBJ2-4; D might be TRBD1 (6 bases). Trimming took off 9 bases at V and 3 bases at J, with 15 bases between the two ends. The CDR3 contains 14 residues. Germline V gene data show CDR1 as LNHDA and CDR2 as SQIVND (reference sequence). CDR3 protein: CASQIQGGKNIQYF. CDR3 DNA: TGTGCCAGCCAAATACAGGGCGGCAAAAACATTCAGTACTTC.

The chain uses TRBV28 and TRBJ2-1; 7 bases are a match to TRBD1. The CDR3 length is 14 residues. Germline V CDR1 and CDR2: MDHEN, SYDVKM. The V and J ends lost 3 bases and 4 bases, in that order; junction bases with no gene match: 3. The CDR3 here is CASSFGTAYNEQFF. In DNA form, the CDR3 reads TGTGCCAGCAGTTTTGGGACAGCTTACAATGAGCAGTTCTTC.

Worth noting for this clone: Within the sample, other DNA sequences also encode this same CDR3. For the CDR3, the DNA is TGTGCCAGCAGGCGGACAGGAAGCAATCAGCCCCAGCATTTT. Its translation is CASRRTGSNQPQHF. The chain employs TRBV28 and TRBJ1-5, with 7 bases aligning to TRBD1. Germline V gene lookup returns CDR1 MDHEN and CDR2 SYDVKM. The trim removed 6 bases at V and 1 base at J, leaving 3 bases unmatched. This CDR3 has 14 residues.

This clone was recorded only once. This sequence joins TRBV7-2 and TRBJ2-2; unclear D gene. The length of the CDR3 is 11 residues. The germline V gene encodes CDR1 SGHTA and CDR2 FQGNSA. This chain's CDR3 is CFSLEHGELFF. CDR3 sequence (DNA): TGTTTTTCGCTGGAGCACGGGGAGCTGTTTTTT.